This T cell receptor beta chain was found in a study of blood T cell repertoires in COVID-19. Study-level information: Material from acute and convalescent COVID-19 was sourced from the United States, Italy and Spain. Sources were T cells, B-cell-depleted T cells, or PBMCs; the material itself was cDNA or gDNA.

In the source study's methods: Nucleated cell counts were estimated from reference gene primer amplification. Sequencing used immunoSEQ multiplex PCR; TCRdb keeps in-frame clones, though not all of them. The D gene and trimming were derived from the DNA, and the V and J assignments and clone size from that table. The repertoire consists of 110,000 or so clones, with roughly 80% occurring once and the leading ten covering 15%. The sample holds one count of this clone. The CDR3 covers 14 residues. CDR1 and CDR2 (germline): SGHRS, YFSETQ. With V trimmed by 4 bases and J by 4 bases, 4 bases remained unmatched.

The TCR originated in an elderly woman with acute or convalescent COVID-19. This chain joins TRBV5-1 and TRBJ2-3; 9 nucleotides agree with TRBD1. The sample consisted of peripheral blood. The CDR3 protein is CASSPGQGSDTQYF. For the CDR3, the DNA is TGCGCCAGCAGCCCCGGACAGGGGTCAGATACGCAGTATTTT.